Sequencing of this TCR beta chain was carried out in a study of CD8+ T cells in alopecia areata. Overall study: Each day, treated patients took oral tofacitinib twice, at 5 to 10 mg per dose. Study-level points and caveats: Scalp data also include sequences from resident alphabeta T cells of normal skin.

V lost 2 bases and J lost 7; bases outside the gene matches: 13. CDR1 and CDR2 (germline): GTSNPN, SVGIG (reference sequence). The CDR3 extends over 16 amino acids. Sequencing templates came from extracted RNA that was reverse transcribed into cDNA. Sequencing was performed with immunoSEQ multiplex PCR; in TCRdb, only in-frame clones are kept and a portion is missing. The data contain around 250,000 clones, roughly two thirds of them seen just once; the ten biggest clones take up under 1.5%. In regard to this clone: Its antigen is unidentified.

Sequenced here: CD4+ T cells sorted from blood, sampled at week 0. The chain couples TRBV30 to TRBJ2-1, with TRBD2 matching over 8 bases. The source of this sequence is a human donor with alopecia areata. The CDR3 nucleotides read TGTGCCTGGAGTCCGCCTCAAGAAGCGGGGGTGAATGAGCAGTTCTTC. It translates to CAWSPPQEAGVNEQFF.